Here is one T cell receptor beta chain with its context. This sample stems from a study of blood T cell repertoires in COVID-19. The data were produced by immunoSEQ multiplex PCR, yet TCRdb's version contains in-frame clones alone and is incomplete. The data contain approximately 260,000 clones, around 90% of them singletons. The V gene lost 1 base and the J gene lost 1 base, with 9 bases spanning the gap. Germline V CDR1 and CDR2: LGHDT, YNNKEL (reference sequence). This CDR3 spans 15 amino acids. This receptor was identified in a woman in her 70s with COVID-19, enrolled during active disease. The chain is built from TRBV3-1 (or the pseudogene TRBV3-2) and TRBJ2-3, with D perhaps matching TRBD1 (6 bases). The sequencing sample was made of peripheral blood. CDR3 DNA: TGTGCCAGCAGCCAAGGGACAGCCCGCACAGATACGCAGTATTTT. Translation: CASSQGTARTDTQYF.